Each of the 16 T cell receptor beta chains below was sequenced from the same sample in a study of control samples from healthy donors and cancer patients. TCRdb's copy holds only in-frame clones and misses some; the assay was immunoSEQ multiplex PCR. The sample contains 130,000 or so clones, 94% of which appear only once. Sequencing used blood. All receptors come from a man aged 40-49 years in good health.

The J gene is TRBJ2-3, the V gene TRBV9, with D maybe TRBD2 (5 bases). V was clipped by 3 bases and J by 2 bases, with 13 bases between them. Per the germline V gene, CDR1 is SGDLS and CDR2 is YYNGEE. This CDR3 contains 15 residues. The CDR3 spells CASSDFSEHTDTQYF. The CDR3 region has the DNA TGTGCCAGCAGCGATTTTAGCGAACACACAGATACGCAGTATTTT.

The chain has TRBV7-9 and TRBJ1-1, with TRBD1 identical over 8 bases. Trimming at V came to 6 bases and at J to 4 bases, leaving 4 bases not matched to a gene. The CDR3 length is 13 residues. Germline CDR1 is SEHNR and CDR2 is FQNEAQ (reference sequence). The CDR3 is CASRLQGVTEAFF. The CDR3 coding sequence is TGTGCCAGCAGACTACAGGGGGTCACTGAAGCTTTCTTT.

CDR3 DNA: TGTGCCATCAGCCCTAGTGGGGATACGCAGTATTTT. Translated, it gives CAISPSGDTQYF. The gene calls are TRBV10-3 and TRBJ2-3; D is uncertain. The length of the CDR3 is 12 residues. The germline V gene has CDR1 ENHRY and CDR2 SYGVKD. V lost 6 bases and J 6 bases, leaving 10 bases between the germline ends.

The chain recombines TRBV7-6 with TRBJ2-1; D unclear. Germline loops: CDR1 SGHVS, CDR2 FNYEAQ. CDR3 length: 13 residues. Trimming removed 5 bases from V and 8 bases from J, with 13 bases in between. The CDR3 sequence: CASSESQLYEQFF. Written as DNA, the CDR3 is TGTGCCAGCAGCGAAAGTCAGTTATATGAGCAGTTCTTC.

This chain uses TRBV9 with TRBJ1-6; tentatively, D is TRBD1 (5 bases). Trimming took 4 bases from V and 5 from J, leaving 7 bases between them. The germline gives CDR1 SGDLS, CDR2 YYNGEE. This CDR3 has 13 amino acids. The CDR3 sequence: CASSKGDNSPLHF. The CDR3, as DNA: TGTGCCAGCAGCAAAGGGGATAATTCACCCCTCCACTTT.

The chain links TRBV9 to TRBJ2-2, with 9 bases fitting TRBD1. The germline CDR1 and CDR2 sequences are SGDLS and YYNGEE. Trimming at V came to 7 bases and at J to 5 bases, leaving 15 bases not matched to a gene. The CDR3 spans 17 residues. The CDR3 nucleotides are TGTGCCAGCTGCCGTAGGGGACAGGGCGTCTTTACCGGGGAGCTGTTTTTT. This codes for CASCRRGQGVFTGELFF.

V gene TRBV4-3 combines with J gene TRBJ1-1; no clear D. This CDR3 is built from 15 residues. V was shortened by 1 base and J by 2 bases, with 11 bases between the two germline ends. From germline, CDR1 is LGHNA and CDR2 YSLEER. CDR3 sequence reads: CASSQAGSRNTEAFF. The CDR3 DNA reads TGCGCCAGCAGCCAAGCAGGCAGTCGTAACACTGAAGCTTTCTTT.

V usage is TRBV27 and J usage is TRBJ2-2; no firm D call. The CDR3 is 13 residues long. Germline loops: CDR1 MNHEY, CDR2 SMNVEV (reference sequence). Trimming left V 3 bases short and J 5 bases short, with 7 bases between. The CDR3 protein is CASSFGWTGELFF. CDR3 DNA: TGTGCCAGCAGTTTTGGTTGGACCGGGGAGCTGTTTTTT.

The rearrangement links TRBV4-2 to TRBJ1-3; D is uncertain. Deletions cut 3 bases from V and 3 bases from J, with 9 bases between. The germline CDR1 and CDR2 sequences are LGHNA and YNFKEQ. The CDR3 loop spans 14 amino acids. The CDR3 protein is CASSQPAGGNTIYF. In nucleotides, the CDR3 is TGTGCCAGCAGCCAGCCCGCGGGTGGAAACACCATATATTTT.

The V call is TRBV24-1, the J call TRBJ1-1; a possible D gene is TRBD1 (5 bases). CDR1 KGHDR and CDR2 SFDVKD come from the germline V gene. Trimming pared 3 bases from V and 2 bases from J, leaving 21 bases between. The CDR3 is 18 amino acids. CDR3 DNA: TGTGCCACCAGTGATCAGGTGGGACGGATCAAGGGAAACACTGAAGCTTTCTTT. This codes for CATSDQVGRIKGNTEAFF.

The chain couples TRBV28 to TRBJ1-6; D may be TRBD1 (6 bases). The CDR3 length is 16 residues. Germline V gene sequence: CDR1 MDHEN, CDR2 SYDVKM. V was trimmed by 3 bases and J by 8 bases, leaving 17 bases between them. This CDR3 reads CASSFPGRGGDSPLHF. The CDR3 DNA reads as TGTGCCAGCAGTTTCCCCGGTAGAGGGGGGGATTCACCCCTCCACTTT.

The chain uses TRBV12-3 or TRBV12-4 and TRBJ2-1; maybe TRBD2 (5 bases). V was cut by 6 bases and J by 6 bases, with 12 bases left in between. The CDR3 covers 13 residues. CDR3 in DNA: TGTGCCAGCAGCTACGGGGTCCCCAATGAGCAGTTCTTC. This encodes CASSYGVPNEQFF.

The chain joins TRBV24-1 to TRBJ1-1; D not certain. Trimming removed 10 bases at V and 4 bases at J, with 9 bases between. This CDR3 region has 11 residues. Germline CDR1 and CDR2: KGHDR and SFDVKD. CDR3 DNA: TGTGCCACAGGGCGAGGCACTGAAGCTTTCTTT. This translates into CATGRGTEAFF.

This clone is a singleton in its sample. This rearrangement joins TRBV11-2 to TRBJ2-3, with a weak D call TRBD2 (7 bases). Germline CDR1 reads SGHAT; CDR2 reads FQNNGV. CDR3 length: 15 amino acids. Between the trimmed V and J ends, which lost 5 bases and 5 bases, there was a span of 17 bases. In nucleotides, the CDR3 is TGTGCCAGCAGCGACGCGGGGGCCGAAGTAGATACGCAGTATTTT. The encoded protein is CASSDAGAEVDTQYF. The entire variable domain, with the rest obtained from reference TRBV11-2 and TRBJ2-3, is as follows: EAGVAQSPRYKIIEKRQSVAFWCNPISGHATLYWYQQILGQGPKLLIQFQNNGVVDDSQLPKDRFSAERLKGVDSTLKIQPAKLEDSAVYLCASSDAGAEVDTQYFGPGTRLTVL.

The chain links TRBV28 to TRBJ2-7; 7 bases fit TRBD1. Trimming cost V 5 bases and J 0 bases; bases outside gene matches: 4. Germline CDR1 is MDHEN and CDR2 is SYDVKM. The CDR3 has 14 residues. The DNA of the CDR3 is TGTGCCAGCAGTCAGACAGGGAGCTCCTACGAGCAGTACTTC. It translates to CASSQTGSSYEQYF.

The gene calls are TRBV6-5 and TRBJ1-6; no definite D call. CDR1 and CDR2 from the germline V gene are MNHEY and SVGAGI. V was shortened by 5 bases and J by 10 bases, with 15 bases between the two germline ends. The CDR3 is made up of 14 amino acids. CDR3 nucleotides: TGTGCCAGCAGTCGCGGGTATGCGGAATCACCCCTCCACTTT. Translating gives CASSRGYAESPLHF.